The TCR beta chain under discussion was sequenced for a study of human T cells and chemical hapten exposure. Study background: Small pooled library volume differences mainly caused per-sample TCR yield variation.

Study outcomes and limitations: Controls had significantly fewer large CDR3 similarity clusters than were formed by expanded TCRs.

This clonotype has ten or more counts. Its specificity is not known. Time point denoted: patch test 2, 6 weeks after DPC sensitization. This sample's treatment: therapeutic diphenylcyclopropenone sensitization with weekly scalp DPC. Non-pregnant alopecia patients aged 18 to 70, suitable for DPC therapy. V trimming: 5 bases; J trimming: 4 bases; junction bases outside the gene matches: 7. This CDR3 is built from 14 residues. Per the original data handling: 96,000 or so TCRs per sample was the median, with a range of about 20,000 to 690,600. TCRdb re-called the RACE reads through MiXCR, storing one row per CDR3 protein. These V and J calls are TCRdb output, not the study's own analysis. The data hold about 140,000 distinct CDR3 sequences, with roughly 10% observed a single time.

This receptor was taken from a woman in her fifties or sixties with alopecia areata. Some clones in this sample may be carry-over from other donors' samples. This sequence joins TRBV12-3 or TRBV12-4 and TRBJ1-1, with 7 bases identical to TRBD1. The source was whole blood, collected in connection with sensitization to the hapten diphenylcyclopropenone (DPC). The CDR3 DNA is TGTGCCAGCAGTCCCCGACAGGGAAGCACTGAAGCTTTCTTT. Its protein is CASSPRQGSTEAFF.